This T cell receptor (beta chain) was sequenced during a study of T cells in Graves' hyperthyroidism and ophthalmopathy. Ten or more counts support this clonotype. Amplification targeted TCR beta CDR3 regions from RNA transcripts. Researchers ran a first-round RT-PCR on the TCR CDR3 using the HTBI primer set. MiXCR was run by TCRdb on the multiplex PCR reads, yielding one entry per CDR3 protein. The top ten clones hold about 5% of a sample with approximately 410,000 distinct CDR3 sequences, roughly an eighth of them seen once. The CDR3 sequence is 12 residues long. V was trimmed by 0 bases and J by 4 bases, leaving 7 bases between them. Germline CDR1 reads DFQATT; CDR2 reads SNEGSKA (reference sequence).

The sequencing input was blood. The origin of this receptor is a woman between 18 and 29 years old with Graves' hyperthyroidism. The rearrangement uses TRBV20-1 and TRBJ2-7; D is possibly TRBD1 or TRBD2 (5 bases each). This CDR3 is CSAREGDYEQYF. CDR3 nucleotides: TGCAGTGCTAGAGAGGGGGATTACGAGCAGTACTTC.